A single sample gave rise to the 15 T cell receptor beta chains below, sequenced in a study of blood T cell repertoires in COVID-19. Produced via immunoSEQ multiplex PCR; TCRdb's table is partial and in-frame only. The sample lists roughly 260,000 clones, approximately 86% occurring once. The specimen was PBMCs or T cells enriched from blood (not recorded which). These TCRs come from a young woman who had recovered from COVID-19.

The rearrangement links TRBV3-1 (or the pseudogene TRBV3-2) to TRBJ1-5, with 7 bases identical to TRBD1. The CDR3 has 16 amino acids. The V gene's germline CDR1 is LGHDT and CDR2 YNNKEL (reference sequence). Trimming took 0 bases from V and 7 from J; bases not matched to a gene: 9. The CDR3 region has the DNA TGTGCCAGCAGCCAAGATTTAGGTCAGGGGGAACAGCCCCAGCATTTT. This gives the protein CASSQDLGQGEQPQHF.

The V call is TRBV18, the J call TRBJ1-3; TRBD1 agrees at 9 bases. This CDR3 contains 15 residues. V shed 3 bases, J shed 6 bases, and the junction held 6 bases outside the gene matches. Germline CDR1 and CDR2: KGHSH and LQKENI. The CDR3 loop reads CASSPPGQGQNTIYF. The DNA of the CDR3 is TGTGCCAGCTCACCTCCGGGACAGGGCCAAAACACCATATATTTT.

V and J are TRBV12-5 and TRBJ2-5; 7 nucleotides agree with TRBD1. V lost 1 base, J lost 1 base, and 6 bases stayed unmatched. In germline, CDR1 is LGHNT, CDR2 FRNRAP. This CDR3 comprises 16 residues. CDR3 sequence: CASGLGTGVAQETQYF. As DNA, the CDR3 is TGTGCTAGTGGTTTGGGTACAGGGGTGGCCCAAGAGACCCAGTACTTC.

The chain joins TRBV7-7 to TRBJ2-3; 7 bases agree with TRBD1. The length of the CDR3 is 14 residues. Germline CDR1 reads SSHAT; CDR2 reads FNYEAQ (reference sequence). The J segment lost 5 bases and the V segment lost 5 bases, leaving 7 bases of the junction unmatched. Here the CDR3 DNA reads TGTGCCAGCAGCCCGGGACAGTCGGGAGATACGCAGTATTTT. As protein: CASSPGQSGDTQYF.

The chain has TRBV6-5 and TRBJ1-2; TRBD1 matches at 10 bases. V lost 6 bases, J lost 7 bases, and 5 bases stayed unmatched. Germline V gene data show CDR1 as MNHEY and CDR2 as SVGAGI. This CDR3 comprises 13 residues. The CDR3 DNA follows: TGTGCCAGCAGACCGGGGACAGGGGTTGGCTACACCTTC. The encoded protein is CASRPGTGVGYTF.

The chain links TRBV2 to TRBJ2-7; D might be TRBD1 (6 bases). V dropped 3 bases and J dropped 2 bases, with 8 bases sitting between them. Per the germline V gene, CDR1 is SNHLY and CDR2 is FYNNEI. This CDR3 contains 13 residues. Here the CDR3 DNA reads TGTGCCAGCAGTGACAGGGGTACCTACGAGCAGTACTTC. It translates to CASSDRGTYEQYF. The whole variable domain, remainder taken from reference TRBV2 and TRBJ2-7, is EPEVTQTPSHQVTQMGQEVILRCVPISNHLYFYWYRQILGQKVEFLVSFYNNEISEKSEIFDDQFSVERPDGSNFTLKIRSTKLEDSAMYFCASSDRGTYEQYFGPGTRLTVT.

V gene TRBV5-1 combines with J gene TRBJ2-7; maybe TRBD2 (5 bases). V lost 4 bases and J lost 2, with 16 bases in between. This CDR3 spans 15 amino acids. CDR1 and CDR2 (germline): SGHRS, YFSETQ. This chain's CDR3 is CASSPVGLNTYEQYF. CDR3 DNA: TGCGCCAGCAGCCCCGTCGGACTCAATACCTACGAGCAGTACTTC. Full variable domain (remainder filled in from reference TRBV5-1 and TRBJ2-7): KAGVTQTPRYLIKTRGQQVTLSCSPISGHRSVSWYQQTPGQGLQFLFEYFSETQRNKGNFPGRFSGRQFSNSRSEMNVSTLELGDSALYLCASSPVGLNTYEQYFGPGTRLTVT.

In this sample, this clone turned up a few times. The chain recombines TRBV29-1 with TRBJ1-5; the D gene is possibly TRBD1 (5 bases). Germline CDR1 is SQVTM and CDR2 is ANQGSEA. V was cut by 6 bases and J by 7 bases, with 13 bases left in between. The CDR3 consists of 12 residues. Here the CDR3 DNA reads TGCAGCGTCGGAACGGGGGAGCAGCCCCAGCATTTT. Protein product: CSVGTGEQPQHF.

This rearrangement joins TRBV7-2 to TRBJ2-7, with 8 bases that match TRBD1. Germline CDR1 and CDR2: SGHTA and FQGNSA. The CDR3 length is 15 residues. The ends lost 5 bases at V and 4 bases at J; junction bases unmatched: 10. The chain's CDR3 is CASSPYGQGLYEQYF. The CDR3 DNA reads as TGTGCCAGCAGCCCTTATGGACAGGGATTATACGAGCAGTACTTC.

V and J are TRBV24-1 and TRBJ1-5; D is unclear. CDR1 is KGHDR and CDR2 is SFDVKD in the germline V gene. Trimming left V 3 bases short and J 6 bases short, with 11 bases between. The CDR3 loop spans 14 amino acids. The CDR3 DNA is TGTGCCACCAGTGATAGGAGGGTTAGTCAGCCCCAGCATTTT. It encodes CATSDRRVSQPQHF.

The sample holds one count of this clone. This chain joins TRBV12-5 and TRBJ1-3; 8 positions match TRBD1. CDR3 length equals 15 residues. From germline, CDR1 is LGHNT and CDR2 FRNRAP. V lost 6 bases, J lost 4 bases, and 8 bases stayed unmatched. CDR3 in DNA: TGTGCTAGTGGGTCCCAGGGGGCAGGGGGAAACACCATATATTTT. As protein: CASGSQGAGGNTIYF.

V gene TRBV7-9 combines with J gene TRBJ1-1; D possibly corresponds to TRBD1 (6 bases). Trimming took off 5 bases at V and 1 base at J, with 17 bases between the two ends. The CDR3 consists of 16 residues. Germline CDR1 is SEHNR and CDR2 is FQNEAQ (reference sequence). The CDR3 DNA reads TGTGCCAGCAGCAAGACCCCAGGGGACGAGAACACTGAAGCTTTCTTT. Translation gives CASSKTPGDENTEAFF.

The chain recombines TRBV4-2 with TRBJ2-2; tentatively, D is TRBD1 (7 bases). CDR1 is LGHNA and CDR2 is YNFKEQ in the germline V gene. V lost 4 bases and J lost 5, with 14 bases in between. There are 15 residues in the CDR3. CDR3 residues: CASSRAGGRTGELFF. CDR3 DNA sequence: TGTGCCAGCAGCCGAGCAGGGGGGCGAACCGGGGAGCTGTTTTTT.

The rearrangement uses TRBV12-3 or TRBV12-4 and TRBJ1-5; 7 bases agree with TRBD1. The CDR3 totals 13 residues. V lost 6 bases, J lost 5 bases, and 4 bases stayed unmatched. The CDR3 sequence is CASRQGKDQPQHF. Written as DNA, the CDR3 is TGTGCCAGCAGACAGGGGAAAGATCAGCCCCAGCATTTT.

The V and J genes are TRBV3-1 (or the pseudogene TRBV3-2) and TRBJ1-5, with a possible D match to TRBD1 (5 bases). CDR3 length: 15 residues. V shed 1 base and J shed 5 bases, with 12 bases lying between them. Germline CDR1 and CDR2: LGHDT and YNNKEL (reference sequence). The CDR3 coding sequence is TGTGCCAGCAGCCAAGTAGCAGGGTACGATCAGCCCCAGCATTTT. Translating gives CASSQVAGYDQPQHF.